This TCR beta chain is from a study of cytomegalovirus exposure and HLA in healthy donors. Study-wide results and caveats: TCR beta V- and J-gene trimming, according to a later analysis, was linked to a missense DCLRE1C variant.

The PCR was carried out with 60 Vbeta primers and 13 Jbeta primers. Original processing notes: In a later analysis, the count reached roughly 80 million unique TCR beta chains, with 9 million to 11 million shared. This table comes from immunoSEQ multiplex PCR, and its TCRdb copy is limited to in-frame clones, with some not included. Clone size and the V and J calls come from that table; the DNA yielded D and trimming. This repertoire shows 150,000 to 200,000 clones, around 74% found once; its top ten account for about 1.9%. In regard to this clone: Its antigen is unknown.

The sample comprised PBMCs. This sequence was found in a female donor in good health and CMV-seronegative.

This CDR3 reads CASNGNNDEQFF. DNA of the CDR3: TGCGCCAGCAACGGGAACAACGATGAGCAGTTCTTC. V is TRBV5-1 and J is TRBJ2-1, with D maybe TRBD2 (5 bases). CDR1 and CDR2 from the germline V gene are SGHRS and YFSETQ. There are 12 residues in the CDR3. V was trimmed by 6 bases and J by 8 bases, leaving 12 bases between them.